This is a list of T cell receptor beta chains from one sample in a study of blood T cell repertoires in COVID-19. Profiled with immunoSEQ multiplex PCR; TCRdb holds only in-frame clones, not every one. This table has about 260,000 clones, roughly 83% appearing once. The sample was PBMCs or T cells enriched from blood (not recorded which). The origin of the receptors is a woman aged 50 to 60 who had recovered from COVID-19. CDR3s include the opening cysteine and the closing phenylalanine or tryptophan. The order of the fields is clone size, CDR3 length, D gene, J gene, V gene, CDR3 protein, CDR3 DNA. D genes are given only for firm matches. Size tells how often a clone was seen (once, few, many) or the class of an expanded clone, and some rows leave it out.

size: NA
length: 14
D: NA
J: TRBJ2-1
V: TRBV5-1
CDR3: CASSFPGAYNEQFF
DNA: TGCGCCAGCAGCTTCCCGGGAGCTTACAATGAGCAGTTCTTC

size: few
length: 15
D: NA
J: TRBJ1-5
V: TRBV6-4
CDR3: CASPGEGPSNQPQHF
DNA: TGTGCCAGCCCAGGGGAGGGCCCCAGCAATCAGCCCCAGCATTTT

size: NA
length: 13
D: TRBD1
J: TRBJ2-1
V: TRBV27
CDR3: CASLGGFSNEQFF
DNA: TGTGCCAGCCTAGGGGGCTTTTCGAATGAGCAGTTCTTC

size: NA
length: 14
D: NA
J: TRBJ2-3
V: TRBV7-2
CDR3: CASRLRLSTDTQYF
DNA: TGTGCCAGCAGGTTAAGACTGAGCACAGATACGCAGTATTTT

size: NA
length: 18
D: TRBD2
J: TRBJ2-2
V: TRBV7-9
CDR3: CASRGRLAGKTNTGELFF
DNA: TGTGCCAGCAGAGGTCGCCTAGCGGGGAAAACCAACACCGGGGAGCTGTTTTTT

size: NA
length: 16
D: NA
J: TRBJ1-4
V: TRBV4-2
CDR3: CASSQVSGATNEKLFF
DNA: TGTGCCAGCAGCCAAGTTTCCGGAGCAACTAATGAAAAACTGTTTTTT

size: NA
length: 15
D: TRBD1
J: TRBJ2-3
V: TRBV7-3
CDR3: CASSRTGGLTDTQYF
DNA: TGTGCCAGCAGCCGGACAGGAGGCCTCACAGATACGCAGTATTTT

size: once
length: 15
D: NA
J: TRBJ1-1
V: TRBV6-6
CDR3: CASSYSWGVNTEAFF
DNA: TGTGCCAGCAGTTACTCTTGGGGAGTGAACACTGAAGCTTTCTTT

size: NA
length: 13
D: NA
J: TRBJ2-7
V: TRBV9
CDR3: CASSPQVGYEQYF
DNA: TGTGCCAGCAGCCCCCAGGTGGGTTACGAGCAGTACTTC

size: NA
length: 13
D: TRBD1
J: TRBJ1-4
V: TRBV29-1
CDR3: CSVAGQGGEKLFF
DNA: TGCAGCGTTGCCGGACAGGGAGGTGAAAAACTGTTTTTT

size: NA
length: 15
D: TRBD2
J: TRBJ2-1
V: TRBV28
CDR3: CASRYSGNLLDEQFF
DNA: TGTGCCAGCAGATATAGCGGGAATCTCTTAGATGAGCAGTTCTTC

size: NA
length: 15
D: TRBD1
J: TRBJ1-1
V: TRBV5-1
CDR3: CASSFDRGGGTEAFF
DNA: TGCGCCAGCAGCTTCGACAGGGGAGGAGGCACTGAAGCTTTCTTT

size: NA
length: 13
D: NA
J: TRBJ2-7
V: TRBV28
CDR3: CASSLFVSYEQYF
DNA: TGTGCCAGCAGTTTATTTGTCAGCTACGAGCAGTACTTC

size: NA
length: 13
D: TRBD2
J: TRBJ2-1
V: TRBV7-3
CDR3: CASSPSGGNEQFF
DNA: TGTGCCAGCAGCCCCAGCGGGGGGAATGAGCAGTTCTTC

size: NA
length: 16
D: TRBD1
J: TRBJ2-2
V: TRBV5-4
CDR3: CASSTGQGPTPGELFF
DNA: TGTGCCAGCAGCACGGGACAGGGACCCACTCCCGGGGAGCTGTTTTTT